Listed below are T cell receptor beta chains from one sample, sequenced in a study of beta chain features in type 1 diabetes. Using immunoSEQ multiplex PCR, the repertoire was profiled, and TCRdb retains in-frame clones only, with some absent. In the table there are hundreds of thousands of clones, roughly 13% of which are singletons. The material sequenced was naive CD4+ T cells from blood. All receptors derive from a man aged 18-30 years with type 1 diabetes. Each CDR3 is given without its conserved first and last residue. A D gene is named only where the DNA matches it firmly.

J gene | V gene | D gene | CDR3 protein
TRBJ2-3 | TRBV30 | - | AWSPLLGQGTDTQY
TRBJ2-7 | TRBV7-2 | TRBD2 | ASSPSGSLSYEQY
TRBJ1-6 | TRBV6-6 | - | ASSYEWEAGTPPLH
- | TRBV14 | TRBD2 | ASSRGLAGVRNGYEQY
TRBJ2-4 | TRBV11-2 | - | ASSQILAKNIQY
TRBJ2-2 | TRBV9 | - | ASSVATRQAGVNTGELF
TRBJ2-5 | TRBV14 | TRBD2 | ASSQGGRAAGETQY
TRBJ2-3 | TRBV7-2 | TRBD1 | ASSLLGQGLSGTDTQY
TRBJ1-3 | TRBV29-1 | - | SAQGSSGNTIY
TRBJ1-3 | TRBV5-1 | - | ASSFLPVAGNTIY
TRBJ2-1 | TRBV5-4 | TRBD2 | ASSLAWELAGDEQF
TRBJ2-7 | TRBV28 | TRBD1 | ASSAPGTGTHEQY
TRBJ1-3 | TRBV6-5 | - | ASSPPGTGNTIY
TRBJ2-2 | TRBV2 | TRBD1 | ASSGAGGTGELF
TRBJ2-1 | TRBV7-2 | TRBD2 | ASSTTSGFYNEQF
TRBJ2-7 | TRBV6-5 | - | ASTPPGLSYEQY
TRBJ2-1 | TRBV30 | - | AWSQGLKVSGNEQF
TRBJ1-4 | TRBV20-1 | - | SVQKNEKLF
TRBJ2-7 | TRBV29-1 | - | SVTGQGYEQY
TRBJ1-4 | TRBV23-1 | - | ASSQSRQRDHEKLF
TRBJ2-7 | TRBV6-6 | - | ASSPPGPSTYEQY
TRBJ1-6 | TRBV7-9 | TRBD1 | ASSPMAGGDSSPLH
TRBJ1-1 | TRBV4-1 | - | ASSQAGEAF
TRBJ2-1 | TRBV5-1 | TRBD2 | ASSSGTPRGEYEQF
TRBJ1-4 | TRBV4-2 | - | ASSLGTDEKLF
TRBJ2-5 | TRBV25-1 | TRBD2 | ASSETISGRGTQY
TRBJ1-4 | TRBV27 | - | ASSPSTAPTNEKLF
TRBJ2-3 | TRBV29-1 | - | SVGKDTDTQY
TRBJ2-1 | TRBV9 | TRBD2 | ASSVWGTSGARYNEQF
TRBJ1-4 | TRBV5-1 | TRBD1 | ASSGSGTVNEKLF
TRBJ1-1 | TRBV2 | - | ASSELDAEAF
TRBJ2-5 | TRBV5-1 | - | ASRAGQLQETQY
TRBJ1-1 | TRBV29-1 | - | SVAQSGGEAEAF
TRBJ2-2 | TRBV7-7 | - | ASSHNTGELF
TRBJ1-2 | TRBV5-1 | - | ASSLEGRFDYGYT
TRBJ1-5 | TRBV30 | - | AWSTGYNQPQH
TRBJ1-1 | TRBV29-1 | - | SVEDKTPPGHRSNTEAF
TRBJ1-2 | TRBV30 | - | ASRTYGQTDNYGYT
TRBJ1-6 | TRBV7-9 | - | ASMETGLSYNSPLH
TRBJ1-1 | TRBV30 | - | AWSPRLEAF
TRBJ2-1 | TRBV29-1 | TRBD2 | SAEGGPNEQF
TRBJ2-3 | TRBV7-2 | - | ASTSRDTQY
TRBJ2-5 | TRBV25-1 | - | ASSEYNGRETQY
TRBJ2-5 | TRBV9 | - | ASSVGQNRPETQY
TRBJ2-1 | TRBV18 | TRBD2 | ASSPLGLAGDNEQF
TRBJ1-6 | TRBV19 | TRBD1 | ASSLQGGNSPLH
TRBJ2-7 | TRBV11-2 | - | ASSLDWDEQY